A selection of T cell receptor beta chains follows, all from one sample in a study of blood T cell repertoires in COVID-19. The data were produced by immunoSEQ multiplex PCR, yet TCRdb's version contains in-frame clones alone and is incomplete. Of over 250,000 clones listed, 75% to 90% are singletons. Sequenced: peripheral blood. These receptors originate from a woman aged 45-59 years with COVID-19, enrolled during active disease. Each CDR3 is given with its conserved first and last residue. A D gene is named only where the DNA matches it firmly. The size entry is marked missing in some rows and otherwise reads once, few, many or a size class.

-	-	TRBV4-1	TRBJ1-1	TGCGCCAGCAGCCAAGGGGACAAATACACTGAAGCTTTCTTT	CASSQGDKYTEAFF
TRBD1	-	TRBV30	TRBJ1-2	TGTGCCTGTGACAGGGGGAACTATGGCTACACCTTC	CACDRGNYGYTF
-	-	TRBV19	TRBJ2-2	TGTGCCAGTAGTATAGTAAGAGATAACACCGGGGAGCTGTTTTTT	CASSIVRDNTGELFF
-	-	TRBV7-9	TRBJ1-1	TGTGCCAGCAGCTCGAACTCTAACACTGAAGCTTTCTTT	CASSSNSNTEAFF
TRBD2	-	TRBV5-1	TRBJ2-3	TGCGCCAGCAGCTTGGCTAGGACTAGCGGGAGGGATACGCAGTATTTT	CASSLARTSGRDTQYF
-	-	TRBV3-1/TRBV3-2	TRBJ1-1	TGTGCCAGCAGCCAAGATTTCGCGGCTAACACTGAAGCTTTCTTT	CASSQDFAANTEAFF
-	-	TRBV7-9	TRBJ2-5	TGTGCCAGCAGCTTAGCGAACCAGTTTGCCCAGTACTTC	CASSLANQFAQYF
-	-	TRBV5-1	TRBJ2-7	TGCGCCAGCAGCCCGCACACCTCCTACGAGCAGTACTTC	CASSPHTSYEQYF
TRBD1	once	TRBV2	TRBJ2-7	TGTGCCAGCAGTCTAAGGACAGGGATCTACGAGCAGTACTTC	CASSLRTGIYEQYF
TRBD2	-	TRBV2	TRBJ2-3	TGTGCCAGCAGTCAGCGGGAGGGCGGCACAGATACGCAGTATTTT	CASSQREGGTDTQYF
-	-	TRBV3-1/TRBV3-2	TRBJ2-1	TGTGCCAGCAGCCAAGATCTAGGTCTCTCCTACAATGAGCAGTTCTTC	CASSQDLGLSYNEQFF
-	-	TRBV7-3	TRBJ1-6	TGTGCCAGCAGCTTAGGCTTGGCAGGTCAATTCCCCCTCCACTTT	CASSLGLAGQFPLHF
-	-	TRBV3-1/TRBV3-2	TRBJ1-2	TGTGCCAGCAGCCAACCCGAACGAGGGAACTATGGCTACACCTTC	CASSQPERGNYGYTF
TRBD1	-	TRBV30	TRBJ1-5	TGTGCCTGGAAGGGGACAGGTGTTGTTGGGAGGCCCCAGCATTTT	CAWKGTGVVGRPQHF
TRBD2	-	TRBV4-2	TRBJ2-1	TGTGCCAGCAGCCAAGATGTGGAATGGCGCGGGAGGGGGAATGAGCAGTTCTTC	CASSQDVEWRGRGNEQFF
TRBD1	-	TRBV29-1	TRBJ1-2	TGCAGCGTTTTCACAGGGGGCGGTCCTGGCTACACCTTC	CSVFTGGGPGYTF
-	-	TRBV3-1/TRBV3-2	TRBJ1-1	TGTGCCAGCAGCTATCAAGCGAACACTGAAGCTTTCTTT	CASSYQANTEAFF
-	-	TRBV30	TRBJ2-7	TGTGCCTGGAGTTCCTTCCGGGACAACTCCTACGAGCAGTACTTC	CAWSSFRDNSYEQYF
-	-	TRBV19	TRBJ1-2	TGTGCCAGTGTCGAGGGCGGGAACGTTGGCTACACCTTC	CASVEGGNVGYTF
-	-	TRBV11-2	TRBJ2-1	TGTGCCAGCAGCTTAGGGTGGCATGAGCAGTTCTTC	CASSLGWHEQFF
TRBD1	-	TRBV5-1	TRBJ2-2	TGCGCCAGCAGCGGGGACAGGGCGTGGAACACCGGGGAGCTGTTTTTT	CASSGDRAWNTGELFF
TRBD1	-	TRBV11-2	TRBJ1-4	TGTGCCAGCAGCTTAGCTCCCCCGGGACAGAGTAATGAAAAACTGTTTTTT	CASSLAPPGQSNEKLFF
TRBD1	-	TRBV4-1	TRBJ1-1	TGCGCCAGCAGCCAGACACAGGGGAAAAGAATGAACACTGAAGCTTTCTTT	CASSQTQGKRMNTEAFF
-	once	TRBV7-2	TRBJ2-5	TGTGCCAGCAGCTTAGCATACAGGGTCCGAGAGACCCAGTACTTC	CASSLAYRVRETQYF
-	-	TRBV3-1/TRBV3-2	TRBJ2-3	TGTGCCAGCAGCCAAGGGAAGGGAGGTTTGACAGATACGCAGTATTTT	CASSQGKGGLTDTQYF
-	once	TRBV29-1	TRBJ2-2	TGCAGCGTTGGTGAACAGATAAACACCGGGGAGCTGTTTTTT	CSVGEQINTGELFF
-	-	TRBV30	TRBJ2-7	TGTGCCTGGGCTAGCATCTACGAGCAGTACTTC	CAWASIYEQYF
TRBD1	-	TRBV29-1	TRBJ1-1	TGCAGCGTCCCGGGACAGGGGAACACTGAAGCTTTCTTT	CSVPGQGNTEAFF
TRBD1	once	TRBV6-4	TRBJ1-1	TGTGCCAGCAGTCAGGGGGTCGGCACTGAAGCTTTCTTT	CASSQGVGTEAFF
-	few	TRBV10-2	TRBJ1-2	TGCGCCAGCAGCCAGGGTTCGCGGGGCTACACCTTC	CASSQGSRGYTF
TRBD1	once	TRBV12-3/TRBV12-4	TRBJ2-7	TGTGCCAGCAGTAGACAGGGATTCTACGAGCAGTACTTC	CASSRQGFYEQYF
-	-	TRBV7-9	TRBJ1-2	TGTGCCAGCAGCGGCAGGGTCGATTATGGCTACACCTTC	CASSGRVDYGYTF
-	-	TRBV9	TRBJ2-5	TGTGCCAGCAGCGTAGGTGGCGCGTCGCGGGTCAAAGAGACCCAGTACTTC	CASSVGGASRVKETQYF
TRBD1	-	TRBV10-3	TRBJ2-1	TGTGCCATGAACCGGGACAGGGTAATGTTTACGTCCTACAATGAGCAGTTCTTC	CAMNRDRVMFTSYNEQFF
-	once	TRBV11-3	TRBJ1-1	TGTGCCAGCAGCTTGACAGCCAACACTGAAGCTTTCTTT	CASSLTANTEAFF
TRBD2	-	TRBV5-4	TRBJ2-3	TGTGCCAGCACTGGGGGGGGGTGGACAGATACGCAGTATTTT	CASTGGGWTDTQYF
TRBD2	-	TRBV5-4	TRBJ2-5	TGTGCCAGCAGCCAGAAATGGCTAGCGGGACTAGAAGGGCAAGAGACCCAGTACTTC	CASSQKWLAGLEGQETQYF
-	-	TRBV18	TRBJ1-2	TGTGCCAGCTCACCCGGGCCGGGGGAGCACTATGGCTACACCTTC	CASSPGPGEHYGYTF
TRBD1	-	TRBV7-8	TRBJ1-2	TGTGCCAGCAGCTTGACAGGGGAGTATGGCTACACCTTC	CASSLTGEYGYTF
TRBD2	-	TRBV2	TRBJ2-1	TGTGCCAGCAGGCGCCGCCGAAGGGTAGCGGGGTTGTCCTACAATGAGCAGTTCTTC	CASRRRRRVAGLSYNEQFF
-	-	TRBV5-4	TRBJ1-1	TGTGCCAGCAGCCCGGCTGAGGGAACTGAAGCTTTCTTT	CASSPAEGTEAFF
TRBD1	-	TRBV5-6	TRBJ2-1	TGTGCCAGCAGCTTCGGGACAGGGTTTTTCAATGAGCAGTTCTTC	CASSFGTGFFNEQFF
-	-	TRBV7-9	TRBJ1-5	TGTGCCAGCAGCTATCAGGGGCCTCCTCAGCCCCAGCATTTT	CASSYQGPPQPQHF
TRBD1	-	TRBV27	TRBJ2-7	TGTGCCAGCAGACCCAATCAGGACAGGGAGCAGTACTTC	CASRPNQDREQYF
-	-	TRBV24-1	TRBJ2-6	TGTGCCACCAGTGACCCCCGCAGGTCTGGTGCTGGGGCCAACGTCCTGACTTTC	CATSDPRRSGAGANVLTF
-	-	TRBV2	TRBJ1-6	TGTGCCAGCAGCGATTTAGGAGGGCAGAATTCACCCCTCCACTTT	CASSDLGGQNSPLHF
-	-	TRBV15	TRBJ2-1	TGTGCCACCAGCACGGGGGAGCCCTACAATGAGCAGTTCTTC	CATSTGEPYNEQFF
-	-	TRBV19	TRBJ1-4	TGTGCCAGTAGTAACCAGGGGACGAGACGTGAAAAACTGTTTTTT	CASSNQGTRREKLFF
TRBD1	-	TRBV14	TRBJ2-7	TGTGCCAGCAGCCAACTGCAGGGGGCTGCCTACGAGCAGTACTTC	CASSQLQGAAYEQYF
-	-	TRBV5-6	TRBJ1-2	TGTGCCAGCAGATTGGGTGGGGTTGGGGCGAGATATGGCTACACCTTC	CASRLGGVGARYGYTF
TRBD2	-	TRBV7-9	TRBJ2-2	TGTGCCAGCAGCCTATCTGGGAGGGGAGTCGCCGGGGAGCTGTTTTTT	CASSLSGRGVAGELFF
-	-	TRBV5-6	TRBJ2-1	TGTGCCAGCAGCCTAACAGGGGCCTCAGGGGGGTACAATGAGCAGTTCTTC	CASSLTGASGGYNEQFF
TRBD2	-	TRBV11-2	TRBJ2-3	TGTGCCAGCAGCGTTAGCGGGAATAAGGCAGATACGCAGTATTTT	CASSVSGNKADTQYF
-	-	TRBV7-2	TRBJ2-2	TGTGCCAGCAGCACGAAGGGGTTAAGCACCGGGGAGCTGTTTTTT	CASSTKGLSTGELFF
-	-	TRBV13	TRBJ2-5	TGTGCCAGCAGCTTATGGGGGGTCGAGACCCAGTACTTC	CASSLWGVETQYF